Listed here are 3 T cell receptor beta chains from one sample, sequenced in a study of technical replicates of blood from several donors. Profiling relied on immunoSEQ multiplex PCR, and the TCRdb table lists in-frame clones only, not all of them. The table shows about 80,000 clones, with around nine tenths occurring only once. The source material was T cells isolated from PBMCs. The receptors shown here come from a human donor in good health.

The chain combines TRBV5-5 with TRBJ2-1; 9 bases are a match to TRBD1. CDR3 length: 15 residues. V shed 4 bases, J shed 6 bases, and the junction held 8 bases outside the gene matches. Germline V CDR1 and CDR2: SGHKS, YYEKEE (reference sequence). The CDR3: CASSRGQGSGNEQFF. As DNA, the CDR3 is TGTGCCAGCAGCCGTGGACAGGGGTCAGGCAATGAGCAGTTCTTC.

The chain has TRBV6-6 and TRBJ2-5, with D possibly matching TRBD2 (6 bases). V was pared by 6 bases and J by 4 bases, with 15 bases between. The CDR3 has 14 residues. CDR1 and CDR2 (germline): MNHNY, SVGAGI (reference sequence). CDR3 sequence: CASSPTRGVETQYF. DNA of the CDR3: TGTGCCAGCAGCCCGACCCGCGGGGTAGAGACCCAGTACTTC.

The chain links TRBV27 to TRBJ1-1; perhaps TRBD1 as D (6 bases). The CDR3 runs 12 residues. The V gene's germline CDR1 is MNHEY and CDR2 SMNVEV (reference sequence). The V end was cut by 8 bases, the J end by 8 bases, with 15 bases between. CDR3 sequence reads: CASWRGGIEAFF. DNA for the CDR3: TGTGCCAGCTGGAGGGGGGGCATAGAAGCTTTCTTT.